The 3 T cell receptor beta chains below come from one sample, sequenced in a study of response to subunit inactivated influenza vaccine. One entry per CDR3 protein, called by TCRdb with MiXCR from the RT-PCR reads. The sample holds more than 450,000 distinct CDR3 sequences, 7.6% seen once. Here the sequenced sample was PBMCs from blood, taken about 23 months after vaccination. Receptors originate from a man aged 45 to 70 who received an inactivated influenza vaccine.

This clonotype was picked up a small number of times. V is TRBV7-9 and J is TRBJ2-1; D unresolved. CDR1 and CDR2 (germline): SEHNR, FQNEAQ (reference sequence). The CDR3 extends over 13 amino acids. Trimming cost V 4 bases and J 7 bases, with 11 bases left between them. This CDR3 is CASSYPRSNEQFF. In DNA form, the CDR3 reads TGTGCCAGCAGCTACCCGCGGTCAAATGAGCAGTTCTTC.

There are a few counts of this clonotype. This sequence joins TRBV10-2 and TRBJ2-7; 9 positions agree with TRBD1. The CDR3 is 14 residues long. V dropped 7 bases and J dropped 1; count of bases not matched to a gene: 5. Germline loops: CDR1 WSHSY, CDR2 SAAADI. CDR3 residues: CASNGQGPSYEQYF. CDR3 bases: TGCGCCAGCAACGGACAGGGGCCTTCCTACGAGCAGTACTTC.

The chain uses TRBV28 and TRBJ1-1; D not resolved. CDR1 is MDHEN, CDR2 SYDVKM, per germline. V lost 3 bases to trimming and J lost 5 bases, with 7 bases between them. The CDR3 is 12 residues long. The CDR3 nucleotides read TGTGCCAGCAGTTTCCGAAGGACTGAAGCTTTCTTT. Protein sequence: CASSFRRTEAFF.